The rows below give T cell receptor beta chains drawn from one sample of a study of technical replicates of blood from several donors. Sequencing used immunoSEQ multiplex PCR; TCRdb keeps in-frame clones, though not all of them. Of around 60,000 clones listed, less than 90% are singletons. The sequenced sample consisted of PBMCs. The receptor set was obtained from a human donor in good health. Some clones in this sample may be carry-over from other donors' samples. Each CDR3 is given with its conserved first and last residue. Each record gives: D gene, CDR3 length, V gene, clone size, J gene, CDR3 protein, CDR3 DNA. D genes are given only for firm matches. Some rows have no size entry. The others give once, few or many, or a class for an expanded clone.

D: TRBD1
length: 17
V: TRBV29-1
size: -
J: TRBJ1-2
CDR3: CSVPPGTGGIANYGYTF
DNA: TGCAGCGTTCCCCCTGGGACAGGGGGCATTGCTAACTATGGCTACACCTTC

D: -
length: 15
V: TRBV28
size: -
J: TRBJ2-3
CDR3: CASSGPGGKADTQYF
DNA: TGTGCCAGCAGTGGGCCGGGGGGCAAGGCAGATACGCAGTATTTT

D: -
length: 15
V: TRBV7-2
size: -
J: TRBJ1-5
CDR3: CASSSREGHNQPQHF
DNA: TGTGCCAGCAGCTCCCGGGAGGGGCACAATCAGCCCCAGCATTTT

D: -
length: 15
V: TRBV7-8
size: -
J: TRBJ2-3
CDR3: CASSLGGPGTDTQYF
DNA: TGTGCCAGCAGCTTAGGAGGTCCCGGCACAGATACGCAGTATTTT

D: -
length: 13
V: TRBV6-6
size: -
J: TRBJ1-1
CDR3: CASSSGGNTEAFF
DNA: TGTGCCAGCAGTTCGGGGGGGAACACTGAAGCTTTCTTT

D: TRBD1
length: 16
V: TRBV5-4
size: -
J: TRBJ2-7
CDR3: CASSLPGQRSSYEQYF
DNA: TGTGCCAGCAGCTTGCCGGGACAGAGGAGCTCCTACGAGCAGTACTTC

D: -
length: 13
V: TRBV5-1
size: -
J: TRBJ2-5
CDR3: CASSDMAKETQYF
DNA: TGCGCCAGCAGCGATATGGCAAAGGAGACCCAGTACTTC

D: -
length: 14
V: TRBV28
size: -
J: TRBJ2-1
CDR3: CASSPHEGGGEQFF
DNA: TGTGCCAGCAGTCCGCATGAGGGAGGCGGTGAGCAGTTCTTC

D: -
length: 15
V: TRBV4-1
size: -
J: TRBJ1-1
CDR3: CASSQDYGSDTEAFF
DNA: TGCGCCAGCAGCCAAGATTACGGGTCGGACACTGAAGCTTTCTTT

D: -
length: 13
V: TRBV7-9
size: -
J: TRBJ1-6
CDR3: CASSATLGVALHF
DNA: TGTGCCAGCAGCGCCACCCTCGGAGTGGCCCTCCACTTT

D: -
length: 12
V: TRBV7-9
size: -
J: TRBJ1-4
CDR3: CASSFLNEKLFF
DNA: TGTGCCAGCAGCTTCCTTAATGAAAAACTGTTTTTT

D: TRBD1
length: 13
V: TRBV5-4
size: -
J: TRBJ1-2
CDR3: CASSPDRNYGYTF
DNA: TGTGCCAGCAGCCCGGACAGGAACTATGGCTACACCTTC

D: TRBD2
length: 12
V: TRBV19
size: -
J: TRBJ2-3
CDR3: CASRLAGETQYF
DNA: TGTGCCAGTCGATTAGCGGGAGAAACGCAGTATTTT

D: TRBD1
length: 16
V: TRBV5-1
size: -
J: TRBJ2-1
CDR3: CASSLADRGRGNEQFF
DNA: TGCGCCAGCAGCTTGGCTGACAGGGGGCGCGGTAATGAGCAGTTCTTC

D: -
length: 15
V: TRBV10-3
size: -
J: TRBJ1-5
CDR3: CAISEQGFGNQPQHF
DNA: TGTGCCATCAGTGAGCAGGGGTTCGGCAATCAGCCCCAGCATTTT

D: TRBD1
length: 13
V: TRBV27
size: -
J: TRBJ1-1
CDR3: CAAWGQGHPEAFF
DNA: TGTGCCGCATGGGGACAGGGACACCCTGAAGCTTTCTTT

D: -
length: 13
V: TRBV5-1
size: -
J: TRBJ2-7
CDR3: CASSTDSPNEQYF
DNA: TGCGCCAGCAGCACGGACTCTCCCAACGAGCAGTACTTC

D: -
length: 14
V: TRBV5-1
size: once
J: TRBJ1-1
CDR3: CASSLGEMNTEAFF
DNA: TGCGCCAGCAGCTTGGGGGAGATGAACACTGAAGCTTTCTTT

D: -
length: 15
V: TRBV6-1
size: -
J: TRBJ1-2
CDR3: CASSEVRGINYGYTF
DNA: TGTGCCAGCAGTGAAGTCAGGGGCATCAACTATGGCTACACCTTC

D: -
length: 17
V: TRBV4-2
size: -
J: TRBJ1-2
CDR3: CASSQVSAGAGNYGYTF
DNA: TGTGCCAGCAGCCAAGTCTCGGCAGGTGCTGGGAACTATGGCTACACCTTC

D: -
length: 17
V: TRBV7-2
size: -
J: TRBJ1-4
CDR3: CASSQWEDGATNEKLFF
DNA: TGTGCCAGCAGCCAATGGGAGGACGGCGCAACTAATGAAAAACTGTTTTTT

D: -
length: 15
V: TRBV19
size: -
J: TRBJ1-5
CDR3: CASTPMGGSNQPQHF
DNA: TGTGCCAGTACCCCTATGGGGGGTAGCAATCAGCCCCAGCATTTT

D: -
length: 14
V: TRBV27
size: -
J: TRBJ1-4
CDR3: CASSKRGTNEKLFF
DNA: TGTGCCAGCAGCAAAAGGGGAACTAATGAAAAACTGTTTTTT

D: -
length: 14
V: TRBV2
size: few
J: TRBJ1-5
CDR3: CASRDTNRVQPQHF
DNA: TGTGCCAGCAGGGACACCAACAGGGTACAGCCCCAGCATTTT

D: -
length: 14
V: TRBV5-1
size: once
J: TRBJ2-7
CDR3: CASSRQASSNEQYF
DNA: TGCGCCAGCAGCCGACAGGCCAGTTCTAACGAGCAGTACTTC

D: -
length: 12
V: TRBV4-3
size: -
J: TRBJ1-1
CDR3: CASRSTSTEAFF
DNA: TGCGCCAGCAGGTCGACAAGCACTGAAGCTTTCTTT

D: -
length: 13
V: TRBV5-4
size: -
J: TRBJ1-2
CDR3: CASSHGGGYGYTF
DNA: TGTGCCAGCAGCCACGGGGGGGGCTATGGCTACACCTTC

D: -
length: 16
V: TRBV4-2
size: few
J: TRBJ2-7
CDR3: CASSQDQTEPSYEQYF
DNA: TGTGCCAGCAGCCAAGATCAGACAGAACCCTCCTACGAGCAGTACTTC

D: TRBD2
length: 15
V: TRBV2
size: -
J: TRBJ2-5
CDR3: CASRGRGGQGETQYF
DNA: TGTGCCAGCAGGGGCCGGGGGGGGCAAGGAGAGACCCAGTACTTC

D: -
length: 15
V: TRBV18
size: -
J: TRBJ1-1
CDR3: CASSPLAGQNTEAFF
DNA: TGTGCCAGCTCACCACTGGCAGGTCAGAACACTGAAGCTTTCTTT

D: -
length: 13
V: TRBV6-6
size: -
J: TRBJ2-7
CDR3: CATGGKLTYEQYF
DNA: TGTGCCACAGGAGGGAAGCTGACCTACGAGCAGTACTTC

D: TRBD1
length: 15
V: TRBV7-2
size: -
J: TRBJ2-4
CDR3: CASSQDRAAKNIQYF
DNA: TGTGCCAGCAGCCAAGACAGGGCGGCCAAAAACATTCAGTACTTC

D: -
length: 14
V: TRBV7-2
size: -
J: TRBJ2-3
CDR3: CASSFGIRGDTQYF
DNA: TGTGCCAGCAGCTTTGGGATAAGAGGGGATACGCAGTATTTT

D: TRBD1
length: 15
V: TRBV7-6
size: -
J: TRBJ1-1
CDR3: CASSPGTGVSTEAFF
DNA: TGTGCCAGCAGCCCCGGGACAGGGGTGAGCACTGAAGCTTTCTTT

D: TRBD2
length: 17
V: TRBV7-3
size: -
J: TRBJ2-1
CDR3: CASSLQPGLAGVNEQFF
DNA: TGTGCCAGCAGCCTCCAGCCGGGACTAGCGGGGGTCAATGAGCAGTTCTTC

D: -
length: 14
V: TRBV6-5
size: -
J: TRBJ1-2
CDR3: CASSYSMGGDGYTF
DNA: TGTGCCAGCAGTTATTCCATGGGGGGAGATGGCTACACCTTC

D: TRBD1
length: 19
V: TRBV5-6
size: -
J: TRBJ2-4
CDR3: CASSLAWGQGRATKNIQYF
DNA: TGTGCCAGCAGCTTGGCCTGGGGACAGGGTAGAGCAACCAAAAACATTCAGTACTTC

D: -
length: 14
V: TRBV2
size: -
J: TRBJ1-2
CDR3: CASKGVQGNYGYTF
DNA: TGTGCCAGCAAAGGAGTCCAGGGTAACTATGGCTACACCTTC

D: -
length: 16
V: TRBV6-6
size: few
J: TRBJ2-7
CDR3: CASSYSGVRGEYEQYF
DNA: TGTGCCAGCAGTTACTCCGGGGTCAGGGGGGAATACGAGCAGTACTTC

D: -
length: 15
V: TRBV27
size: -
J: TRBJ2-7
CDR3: CASSLETGSSYEQYF
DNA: TGTGCCAGCAGTTTAGAAACAGGCAGCTCCTACGAGCAGTACTTC

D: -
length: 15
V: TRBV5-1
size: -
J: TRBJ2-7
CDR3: CASSLAEGYSYEQYF
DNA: TGCGCCAGCAGCTTGGCCGAGGGATACTCCTACGAGCAGTACTTC